A selection of T cell receptor beta chains follows, all from one sample in a study of T cells in Graves' hyperthyroidism and ophthalmopathy. Via MiXCR, TCRdb re-called the multiplex PCR reads, giving one row per CDR3 protein. Found here are about 410,000 distinct CDR3 sequences, about 15% of them singletons; the top ten hold approximately 13%. Input material: blood. These receptors all come from a man aged 18 to 29 with Graves' ophthalmopathy. Both conserved end residues are trimmed from each CDR3.

j_gene: TRBJ1-1; v_gene: TRBV27; CDR3aa: ASSLSTYDRDAF
j_gene: TRBJ2-5; v_gene: TRBV14; CDR3aa: ASSQGLAGVLETQY
j_gene: TRBJ2-7; v_gene: TRBV11-2; CDR3aa: ASSDPASGSYEQY
j_gene: TRBJ2-7; v_gene: TRBV19; CDR3aa: ASSAPRDGTYEQY
j_gene: TRBJ2-1; v_gene: TRBV20-1; CDR3aa: SASPRNEQF
j_gene: TRBJ2-1; v_gene: TRBV18; CDR3aa: ASSPRIEQF
j_gene: TRBJ2-1; v_gene: TRBV30; CDR3aa: AWSVRGGRALNEQF
j_gene: TRBJ2-5; v_gene: TRBV10-1; CDR3aa: ASSDRMGLQETQY
j_gene: TRBJ2-5; v_gene: TRBV6-1; CDR3aa: ASSRMGLKETQY
j_gene: TRBJ1-1; v_gene: TRBV29-1; CDR3aa: SVKSPWNTEAF
j_gene: TRBJ1-4; v_gene: TRBV5-5; CDR3aa: ASSSRQGGEKLF
j_gene: TRBJ2-3; v_gene: TRBV10-1; CDR3aa: ASSESTSGGTDTQY
j_gene: TRBJ2-3; v_gene: TRBV9; CDR3aa: ASSLGQGALGGTDTQY
j_gene: TRBJ1-2; v_gene: TRBV29-1; CDR3aa: SVEFSLGTLGYGYT
j_gene: TRBJ1-4; v_gene: TRBV20-1; CDR3aa: SAREGQGAGEKLF
j_gene: TRBJ2-2; v_gene: TRBV6-1; CDR3aa: ASSPTSITGGANTGELF
j_gene: TRBJ2-7; v_gene: TRBV12-3/TRBV12-4; CDR3aa: ASRITGYYEQY
j_gene: TRBJ2-7; v_gene: TRBV18; CDR3aa: ASSPPTREQAQY
j_gene: TRBJ2-1; v_gene: TRBV2; CDR3aa: ASSERTGSNEQF
j_gene: TRBJ2-7; v_gene: TRBV20-1; CDR3aa: SARDRAVSLYEQY
j_gene: TRBJ1-1; v_gene: TRBV7-9; CDR3aa: ASSLAEEAF
j_gene: TRBJ2-5; v_gene: TRBV12-3/TRBV12-4; CDR3aa: ASSWQGGETQY
j_gene: TRBJ2-3; v_gene: TRBV12-3/TRBV12-4; CDR3aa: ASSLALPSDTQY
j_gene: TRBJ2-7; v_gene: TRBV7-9; CDR3aa: ASSLGQGASSYEQY
j_gene: TRBJ1-2; v_gene: TRBV11-2; CDR3aa: ASSLGQTGYT
j_gene: TRBJ2-2; v_gene: TRBV2; CDR3aa: ASSDPTWDGTGELF
j_gene: TRBJ1-2; v_gene: TRBV19; CDR3aa: ASRGISSDPTSSGYT
j_gene: TRBJ2-7; v_gene: TRBV6-2/TRBV6-3; CDR3aa: ASSDPMGTSGSAYEQY
j_gene: TRBJ2-7; v_gene: TRBV10-1; CDR3aa: ASAGTSNDEQY
j_gene: TRBJ2-7; v_gene: TRBV6-5; CDR3aa: ASSYSSQGDYEQY
j_gene: TRBJ2-5; v_gene: TRBV20-1; CDR3aa: SARTSGGALETQY
j_gene: TRBJ1-6; v_gene: TRBV6-6; CDR3aa: ASSYSMQGSGSPLH
j_gene: TRBJ2-7; v_gene: TRBV5-4; CDR3aa: ASSLPGLAGGGYEQY
j_gene: TRBJ1-3; v_gene: TRBV20-1; CDR3aa: SAGPPGNTIY
j_gene: TRBJ1-6; v_gene: TRBV30; CDR3aa: AWSQSNNSPLH
j_gene: TRBJ1-2; v_gene: TRBV6-5; CDR3aa: ASSYSRGGGGYT
j_gene: TRBJ1-1; v_gene: TRBV10-1; CDR3aa: ASSGTGGHTEAF
j_gene: TRBJ1-1; v_gene: TRBV6-1; CDR3aa: AIVEGTNTEAF
j_gene: TRBJ1-1; v_gene: TRBV19; CDR3aa: ASSMGGMNTEAF
j_gene: TRBJ2-2; v_gene: TRBV30; CDR3aa: AWTNTGTGGHTGELF
j_gene: TRBJ1-2; v_gene: TRBV5-1; CDR3aa: ASSGWGDYT
j_gene: TRBJ2-2; v_gene: TRBV12-3/TRBV12-4; CDR3aa: ASRGQASNTGELF
j_gene: TRBJ2-6; v_gene: TRBV28; CDR3aa: ASSSPSGTGANVLT
j_gene: TRBJ1-1; v_gene: TRBV20-1; CDR3aa: SARAVAVNTEAF
j_gene: TRBJ2-3; v_gene: TRBV12-3/TRBV12-4; CDR3aa: ASSRLAGGPGTQY
j_gene: TRBJ2-2; v_gene: TRBV7-9; CDR3aa: ASSLRILNTGELF
j_gene: TRBJ2-7; v_gene: TRBV5-1; CDR3aa: ASSLRSAPVYEQY
j_gene: TRBJ1-5; v_gene: TRBV6-1; CDR3aa: ASSEGHSNQPQH
j_gene: TRBJ1-5; v_gene: TRBV7-9; CDR3aa: ASNSNGANQPQH